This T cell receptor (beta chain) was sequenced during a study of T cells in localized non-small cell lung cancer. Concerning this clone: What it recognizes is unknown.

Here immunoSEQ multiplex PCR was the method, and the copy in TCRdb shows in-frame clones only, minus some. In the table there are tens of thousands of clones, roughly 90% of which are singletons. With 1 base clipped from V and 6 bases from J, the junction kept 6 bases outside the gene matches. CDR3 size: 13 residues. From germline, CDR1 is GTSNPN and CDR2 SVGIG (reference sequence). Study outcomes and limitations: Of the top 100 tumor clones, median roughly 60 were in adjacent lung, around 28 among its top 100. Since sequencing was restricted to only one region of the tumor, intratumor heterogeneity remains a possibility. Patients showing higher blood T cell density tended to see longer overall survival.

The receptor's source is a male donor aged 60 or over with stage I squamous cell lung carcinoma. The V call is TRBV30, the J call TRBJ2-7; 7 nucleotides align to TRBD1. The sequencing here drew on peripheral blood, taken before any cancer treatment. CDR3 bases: TGTGCCTGGAGTGGGCAGGGGGATCGCGAGCAGTACTTC. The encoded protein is CAWSGQGDREQYF. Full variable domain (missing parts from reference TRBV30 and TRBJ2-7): SQTIHQWPATLVQPVGSPLSLECTVEGTSNPNLYWYRQAAGRGLQLLFYSVGIGQISSEVPQNLSASRPQDRQFILSSKKLLLSDSGFYLCAWSGQGDREQYFGPGTRLTVT.